This T cell receptor (beta chain) appears in the sequencing data of a study of T cell responses to AZD1222 COVID-19 vaccine. With 4 bases removed from V and 4 bases from J, the gap between germline ends came to 7 bases. The CDR3 extends over 13 amino acids. Looked up from germline, CDR1 is SGHDN and CDR2 is FVKESK. Study results and limitations: Spike-specific TCR depth and breadth grew after two AZD1222 doses. Among the donors, most were white British and more were female, and clonal diversity was possibly underestimated. Seropositive status at baseline applied to only five to seven AZD1222 recipients. Without day 14 samples, only post-peak T cell repertoires were studied.

As to this clone: Its antigen remains unidentified.

TCRdb keeps only in-frame clones here, not all; method: immunoSEQ multiplex PCR. The repertoire has around 160,000 clones, approximately 78% of them found once; the top ten carry roughly 4.5%. The sequences come from peripheral blood, collected on day 0 of MenACWY control vaccination. This clonotype was sampled from an adult in good health. The chain has TRBV14 and TRBJ2-2, with no clear D. DNA for the CDR3: TGTGCCAGCAGCCTCCAGAGCACCGGGGAGCTGTTTTTT. The encoded protein is CASSLQSTGELFF.